These 18 T cell receptor beta chains were all obtained from the same sample, sequenced in a study of blood T cell repertoires in COVID-19. The data were produced by immunoSEQ multiplex PCR, yet TCRdb's version contains in-frame clones alone and is incomplete. Found here are 40,000 to 55,000 clones, around 80% of them singletons; the top ten hold over 4.5%. The sequencing input was peripheral blood. The receptors stem from a human donor in a cohort sampled during active COVID-19.

V and J are TRBV30 and TRBJ2-7; 8 positions match TRBD1. The CDR3 runs to 12 residues. Germline-derived CDR1 and CDR2 are GTSNPN and SVGIG (reference sequence). J was trimmed by 4 bases and V by 5 bases; bases with no gene match: 4. DNA for the CDR3: TGTGCCTGGGCGACAGGGGCTTACGAGCAGTACTTC. It encodes CAWATGAYEQYF.

The V and J genes are TRBV20-1 and TRBJ1-5; possibly TRBD1 for D (6 bases). Trimming stripped 3 bases from V and 4 bases from J, with 13 bases between. CDR1 and CDR2 (germline): DFQATT, SNEGSKA (reference sequence). CDR3 length: 14 amino acids. The CDR3 nucleotides read TGCAGTGCTAGTAGCGGGGGCTGGAATCAGCCCCAGCATTTT. It encodes CSASSGGWNQPQHF.

The V call is TRBV7-8, the J call TRBJ2-3; D is unresolved. CDR1 is SGHVS and CDR2 is FQNEAQ in the germline V gene. CDR3 length: 14 amino acids. The ends were cut back, 1 base at V and 4 bases at J, with 9 bases in the middle. The CDR3 nucleotides are TGTGCCAGCAGCTTAGGATTCACGGCAGATACGCAGTATTTT. This encodes CASSLGFTADTQYF.

J is TRBJ1-1 and V is TRBV5-1; a weak D match, TRBD1 (5 bases). Germline V CDR1 and CDR2: SGHRS, YFSETQ. The CDR3 contains 13 residues. Trimming pared 4 bases from V and 6 bases from J, leaving 13 bases between. The CDR3: CASSQGVPAEAFF. The DNA of the CDR3 is TGCGCCAGCAGCCAAGGGGTCCCGGCTGAAGCTTTCTTT.

There are a few counts of this clone. The chain employs TRBV5-4 and TRBJ2-1; 11 nucleotides line up with TRBD2. Germline trimming cut 1 base from V and 7 bases from J; bases unmatched to any gene: 4. CDR3 length equals 15 residues. The germline gives CDR1 SGHNT, CDR2 YYREEE (reference sequence). CDR3 in amino acids: CASSLRIAGGNEQFF. The CDR3 DNA follows: TGTGCCAGCAGCTTGCGGATAGCGGGGGGGAATGAGCAGTTCTTC.

The gene calls are TRBV6-5 and TRBJ1-1; possible D gene TRBD1, 6 bases. V was trimmed by 5 bases and J by 8 bases, leaving 15 bases between them. Germline lookup yields CDR1 MNHEY and CDR2 SVGAGI. The CDR3 totals 13 residues. CDR3 amino acids: CASSSSQGWEAFF. For the CDR3, the DNA is TGTGCCAGCAGTAGCAGTCAGGGGTGGGAAGCTTTCTTT.

Remarks on this clone: At one end the junction does not follow the germline gene, possibly because of a read error. The same CDR3 arises from other DNA sequences in this sample as well. The CDR3 protein is CASSRDRNTGELFF. The DNA for the CDR3 is TGCGCCAGCAGCCGAGACAGGAACACCGGGGAGCTGTTTTTT. The chain links TRBV7-9 to TRBJ2-2; a possible D gene is TRBD1 (5 bases). Germline values: CDR1 SEHNR, CDR2 FQNEAQ (reference sequence). The CDR3 runs 14 residues.

The V and J genes are TRBV19 and TRBJ1-5; 7 positions agree with TRBD1. Germline values: CDR1 LNHDA, CDR2 SQIVND (reference sequence). V lost 5 bases to trimming and J lost 0 bases; unmatched junction nucleotides: 19. The CDR3 has 20 amino acids. The CDR3 bases are TGTGCCAGTAGTCCAGGAACGACAGGGCCTCGGCTCTATAGCAATCAGCCCCAGCATTTT. Translating gives CASSPGTTGPRLYSNQPQHF.

The chain has TRBV19 and TRBJ2-6, with 12 positions matching TRBD2. From germline, CDR1 is LNHDA and CDR2 SQIVND (reference sequence). After removal of 5 bases from V and 2 bases from J, the junction contained 7 bases not matched to a gene. CDR3 size: 18 residues. Here the CDR3 reads CASSLLWTSGAGANVLTF. The DNA of the CDR3 is TGTGCCAGTAGTTTGTTGTGGACTAGCGGGGCTGGGGCCAACGTCCTGACTTTC. Together with reference TRBV19 and TRBJ2-6, the CDR3 gives the full variable domain: DGGITQSPKYLFRKEGQNVTLSCEQNLNHDAMYWYRQDPGQGLRLIYYSQIVNDFQKGDIAEGYSVSREKKESFPLTVTSAQKNPTAFYLCASSLLWTSGAGANVLTFGAGSRLTVL.

The V call is TRBV4-1, the J call TRBJ1-1; D is uncertain. V was pared by 3 bases and J by 11 bases, with 13 bases between. The CDR3 totals 12 residues. Germline assignment: CDR1 MGHRA and CDR2 YSYEKL. CDR3 coding DNA: TGCGCCAGCAGCCACTTCGGAGGGAGGGCTTTCTTT. This translates into CASSHFGGRAFF.

The chain uses TRBV12-3 or TRBV12-4 and TRBJ2-3, with D possibly TRBD2 on 6 matching bases. The CDR3 totals 13 residues. V was cut by 6 bases and J by 4 bases, with 11 bases left in between. The CDR3 DNA sequence: TGTGCCAGCAGGTTTAGCGGACCAGATACGCAGTATTTT. Translating it yields CASRFSGPDTQYF.

The genes are TRBV28 and TRBJ1-1; no firm D call. This CDR3 is 14 amino acids long. CDR1 and CDR2 (germline): MDHEN, SYDVKM. The germline V and J ends were trimmed by 7 bases and 0 bases, with 12 bases remaining between them. CDR3 bases: TGTGCCAGCACCCCCGCGGATGTGAACACTGAAGCTTTCTTT. Translated, it gives CASTPADVNTEAFF.

The rearrangement joins TRBV3-1 (or the pseudogene TRBV3-2) to TRBJ1-1; TRBD1 aligns across 10 bases. V shed 4 bases, J shed 4 bases, and the junction held 9 bases outside the gene matches. This CDR3 is built from 16 residues. Germline V gives CDR1 LGHDT, CDR2 YNNKEL (reference sequence). CDR3 DNA sequence: TGTGCCAGCAGCCCCTGGGACAGGGGTAGTGCCACTGAAGCTTTCTTT. It encodes CASSPWDRGSATEAFF.

The chain combines TRBV5-1 with TRBJ2-3; 12 bases align to TRBD2. This CDR3 spans 15 amino acids. Germline loops: CDR1 SGHRS, CDR2 YFSETQ. The V gene end was trimmed by 5 bases and the J gene end by 2 bases; junction bases not matched to a gene: 3. DNA of the CDR3: TGCGCCAGCAGAACTAGCGGGGGGCCCACAGATACGCAGTATTTT. Residues: CASRTSGGPTDTQYF.

The rearrangement joins TRBV29-1 to TRBJ1-2, with D unresolved. Germline V gene data show CDR1 as SQVTM and CDR2 as ANQGSEA. The CDR3 has 12 amino acids. The V end lost 4 bases, the J end lost 4 bases, and 10 bases lay between the germline ends. The CDR3 spells CSVAHAGYGYTF. The CDR3 DNA reads TGCAGCGTTGCCCATGCAGGCTATGGCTACACCTTC.

This clone was found once. DNA for the CDR3: TGTGCCAGCAGCCAGAGCGGGGGAAAAGGAGATACGCAGTATTTT. Protein: CASSQSGGKGDTQYF. J is TRBJ2-3 and V is TRBV3-1 (or the pseudogene TRBV3-2); 8 bases are shared with TRBD2. Germline trimming cut 3 bases from V and 5 bases from J; bases unmatched to any gene: 7. In germline, CDR1 is LGHDT, CDR2 YNNKEL (reference sequence). The CDR3 spans 15 residues.

J is TRBJ1-5 and V is TRBV5-4, with D perhaps matching TRBD1 (6 bases). The CDR3 sequence is 13 residues long. Trimming pared 2 bases from V and 6 bases from J, leaving 9 bases between. Germline V gene sequence: CDR1 SGHNT, CDR2 YYREEE (reference sequence). As DNA, the CDR3 is TGTGCCAGCAGCTTACAGGGCACTCAGCCCCAGCATTTT. This gives the protein CASSLQGTQPQHF.

This chain's CDR3 is CASGRTGSPLHF. CDR3 DNA: TGTGCCAGCGGACGGACAGGTTCACCCCTCCACTTT. The chain recombines TRBV25-1 with TRBJ1-6, with 7 nucleotides matching TRBD1. V dropped 8 bases and J dropped 9; count of bases not matched to a gene: 4. There are 12 residues in the CDR3. Looked up from germline, CDR1 is MGHDK and CDR2 is SYGVNS. The entire variable domain, with the rest obtained from reference TRBV25-1 and TRBJ1-6, is as follows: EADIYQTPRYLVIGTGKKITLECSQTMGHDKMYWYQQDPGMELHLIHYSYGVNSTEKGDLSSESTVSRIRTEHFPLTLESARPSHTSQYLCASGRTGSPLHFGNGTRLTVT.